This TCR beta chain was identified in a study of shared clonotypes between healthy human individuals. TCRdb's copy holds only in-frame clones and misses some; the assay was immunoSEQ multiplex PCR. The sample includes around 2.5 million clones, 90% to 95% of them seen just once. Partitioning of CD4+ cells yielded a CD45RA+ naive subset and a CD45RA-negative memory subset. This TCR came from a man aged 18 to 29 in good health. Some clones in this sample may be carry-over from other donors' samples. The sample was naive CD4+ T cells from PBMCs. Noted subset: CD45RA+ positively selected.

CDR3 loop: CASSLSFGQGREQYF. The CDR3 nucleotides read TGTGCCAGCAGCCTCAGTTTCGGACAGGGCCGCGAGCAGTACTTC. The rearrangement joins TRBV7-8 to TRBJ2-7, with 8 bases identical to TRBD1. With 5 bases clipped from V and 6 bases from J, the junction kept 12 bases outside the gene matches. Germline assignment: CDR1 SGHVS and CDR2 FQNEAQ. The CDR3 sequence is 15 residues long.